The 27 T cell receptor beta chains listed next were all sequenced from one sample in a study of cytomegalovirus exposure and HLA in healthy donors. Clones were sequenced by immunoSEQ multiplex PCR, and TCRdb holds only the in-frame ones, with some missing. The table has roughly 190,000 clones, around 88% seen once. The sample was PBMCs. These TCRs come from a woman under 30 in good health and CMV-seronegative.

In DNA form, the CDR3 reads TGTGCCAGCACGGGAGTATTGAACACTGAAGCTTTCTTT. This translates into CASTGVLNTEAFF. V is TRBV25-1 and J is TRBJ1-1, with D unclear. V lost 7 bases and J lost 0, with 9 bases in between. This CDR3 is built from 13 residues. In germline, CDR1 is MGHDK, CDR2 SYGVNS.

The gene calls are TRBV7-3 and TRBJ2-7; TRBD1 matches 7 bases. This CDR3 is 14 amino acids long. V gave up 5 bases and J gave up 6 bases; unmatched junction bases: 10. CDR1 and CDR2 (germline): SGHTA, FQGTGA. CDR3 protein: CASSPQTGSTEQYF. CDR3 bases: TGTGCCAGCAGCCCCCAGACAGGGTCCACCGAGCAGTACTTC.

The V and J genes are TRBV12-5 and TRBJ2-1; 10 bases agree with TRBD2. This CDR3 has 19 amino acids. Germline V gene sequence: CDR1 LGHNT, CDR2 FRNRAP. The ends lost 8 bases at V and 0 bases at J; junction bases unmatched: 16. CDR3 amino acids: CASQPKGQSSGSSYNEQFF. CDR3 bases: TGTGCTAGTCAACCGAAGGGACAGTCTAGCGGGAGCTCCTACAATGAGCAGTTCTTC.

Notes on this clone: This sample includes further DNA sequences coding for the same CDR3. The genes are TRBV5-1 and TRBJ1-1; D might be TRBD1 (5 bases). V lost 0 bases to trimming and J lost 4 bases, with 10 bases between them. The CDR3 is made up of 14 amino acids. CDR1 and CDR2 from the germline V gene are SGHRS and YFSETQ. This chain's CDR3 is CASSLGGGGTEAFF. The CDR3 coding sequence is TGCGCCAGCAGCTTGGGCGGCGGGGGCACTGAAGCTTTCTTT.

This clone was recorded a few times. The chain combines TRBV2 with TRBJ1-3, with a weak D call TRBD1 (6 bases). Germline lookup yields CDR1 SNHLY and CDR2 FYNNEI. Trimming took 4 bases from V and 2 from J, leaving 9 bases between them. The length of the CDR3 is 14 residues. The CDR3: CASSVNRAGNTIYF. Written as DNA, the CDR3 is TGTGCCAGCAGTGTAAACAGGGCTGGAAACACCATATATTTT.

The CDR3 DNA follows: TGTGCCAGTAGTACCCCCCGCGGACTTTACAATGAGCAGTTCTTC. Translated, it gives CASSTPRGLYNEQFF. The chain couples TRBV19 to TRBJ2-1; a possible D gene is TRBD2 (5 bases). V was cut by 4 bases and J by 4 bases, with 14 bases left in between. CDR3 length: 15 residues. From germline, CDR1 is LNHDA and CDR2 SQIVND (reference sequence).

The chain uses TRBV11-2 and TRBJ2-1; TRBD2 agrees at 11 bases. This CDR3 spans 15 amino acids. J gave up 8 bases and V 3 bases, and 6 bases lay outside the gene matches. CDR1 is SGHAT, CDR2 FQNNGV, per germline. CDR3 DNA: TGTGCCAGCAGCTTTAGCGGGAGGGTGGGAGATGAGCAGTTCTTC. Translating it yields CASSFSGRVGDEQFF.

The CDR3 DNA follows: TGTGCCAGCATGCGAGAAATACCCTACGAGCAGTACTTC. Its translation is CASMREIPYEQYF. The chain employs TRBV5-6 and TRBJ2-7, with unresolved D. The CDR3 runs 13 residues. Germline CDR1 and CDR2: SGHDT and YYEEEE. V lost 6 bases to trimming and J lost 2 bases, with 12 bases between them.

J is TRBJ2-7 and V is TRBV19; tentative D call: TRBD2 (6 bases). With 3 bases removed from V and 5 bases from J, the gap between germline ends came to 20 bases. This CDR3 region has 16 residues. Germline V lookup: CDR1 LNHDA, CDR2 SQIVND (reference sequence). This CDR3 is CASSIFGTSAGNEQYF. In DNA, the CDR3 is TGTGCCAGTAGTATCTTTGGAACATCCGCGGGAAACGAGCAGTACTTC.

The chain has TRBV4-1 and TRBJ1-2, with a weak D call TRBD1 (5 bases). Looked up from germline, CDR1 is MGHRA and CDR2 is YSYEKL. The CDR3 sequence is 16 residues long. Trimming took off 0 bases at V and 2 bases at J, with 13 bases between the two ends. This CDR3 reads CASSQDSSGVNYGYTF. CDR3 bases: TGCGCCAGCAGCCAAGATTCGTCGGGGGTAAACTATGGCTACACCTTC.

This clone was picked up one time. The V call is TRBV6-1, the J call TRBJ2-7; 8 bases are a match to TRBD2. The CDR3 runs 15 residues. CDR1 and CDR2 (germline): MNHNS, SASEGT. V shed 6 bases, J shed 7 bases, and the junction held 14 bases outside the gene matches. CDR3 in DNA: TGTGCCAGCAGCGAAAGAGCGGGAGAGCCGATTGAGCAGTACTTC. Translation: CASSERAGEPIEQYF.

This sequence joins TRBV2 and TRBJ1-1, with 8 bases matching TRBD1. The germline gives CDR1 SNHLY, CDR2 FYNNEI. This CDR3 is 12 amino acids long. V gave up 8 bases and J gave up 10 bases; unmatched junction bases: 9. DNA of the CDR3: TGTGCCAGCCCCCTCGGACAGGGTGCAGCTTTCTTT. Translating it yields CASPLGQGAAFF.

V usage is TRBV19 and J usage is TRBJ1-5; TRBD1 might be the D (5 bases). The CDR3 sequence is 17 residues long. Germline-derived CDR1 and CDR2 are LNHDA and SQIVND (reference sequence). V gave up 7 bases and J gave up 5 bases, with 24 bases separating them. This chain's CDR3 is CASTLRRDSSEHQPQHF. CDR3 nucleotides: TGTGCCAGTACCCTGCGTCGGGACTCCTCCGAGCATCAGCCCCAGCATTTT. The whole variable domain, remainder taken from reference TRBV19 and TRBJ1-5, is DGGITQSPKYLFRKEGQNVTLSCEQNLNHDAMYWYRQDPGQGLRLIYYSQIVNDFQKGDIAEGYSVSREKKESFPLTVTSAQKNPTAFYLCASTLRRDSSEHQPQHFGDGTRLSIL.

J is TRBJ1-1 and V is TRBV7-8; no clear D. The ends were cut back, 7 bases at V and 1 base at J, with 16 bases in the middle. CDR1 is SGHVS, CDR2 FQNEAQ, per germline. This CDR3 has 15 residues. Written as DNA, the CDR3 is TGTGCCAGCACGTCACACGGGGTTACGAACACTGAAGCTTTCTTT. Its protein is CASTSHGVTNTEAFF.

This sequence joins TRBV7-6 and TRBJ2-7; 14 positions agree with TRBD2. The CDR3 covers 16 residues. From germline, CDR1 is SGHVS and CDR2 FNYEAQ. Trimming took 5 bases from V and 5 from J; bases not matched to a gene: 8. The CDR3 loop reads CASSHLTSGRAHEQYF. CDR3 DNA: TGTGCCAGCAGCCATCTGACTAGCGGGAGGGCCCACGAGCAGTACTTC. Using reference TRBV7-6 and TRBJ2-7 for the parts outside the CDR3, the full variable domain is GAGVSQSPRYKVTKRGQDVALRCDPISGHVSLYWYRQALGQGPEFLTYFNYEAQQDKSGLPNDRFSAERPEGSISTLTIQRTEQRDSAMYRCASSHLTSGRAHEQYFGPGTRLTVT.

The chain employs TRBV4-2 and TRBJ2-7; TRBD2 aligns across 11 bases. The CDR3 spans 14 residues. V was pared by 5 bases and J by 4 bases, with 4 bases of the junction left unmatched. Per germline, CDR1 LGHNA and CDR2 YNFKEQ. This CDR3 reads CASSGTSGSYEQYF. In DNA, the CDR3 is TGTGCCAGCAGCGGAACTAGCGGGAGTTACGAGCAGTACTTC.

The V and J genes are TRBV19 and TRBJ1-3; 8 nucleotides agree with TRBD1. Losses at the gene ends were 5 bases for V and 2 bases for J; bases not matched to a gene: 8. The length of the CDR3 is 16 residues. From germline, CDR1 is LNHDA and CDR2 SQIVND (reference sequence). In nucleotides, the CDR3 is TGTGCCAGTAGTTACGGACAGGGTTCCCCTGGAAACACCATATATTTT. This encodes CASSYGQGSPGNTIYF.

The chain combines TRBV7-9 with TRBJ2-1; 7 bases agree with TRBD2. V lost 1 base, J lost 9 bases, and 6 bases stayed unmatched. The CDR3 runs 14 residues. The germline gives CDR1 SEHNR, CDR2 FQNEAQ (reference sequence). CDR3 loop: CASSLGEGLSEQFF. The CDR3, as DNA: TGTGCCAGCAGCTTAGGGGAGGGCTTAAGTGAGCAGTTCTTC.

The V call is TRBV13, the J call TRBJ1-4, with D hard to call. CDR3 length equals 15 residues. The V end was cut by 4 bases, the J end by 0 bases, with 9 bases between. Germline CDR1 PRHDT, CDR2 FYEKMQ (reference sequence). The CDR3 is CASSSYRATNEKLFF. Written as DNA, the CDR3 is TGTGCCAGCAGCTCGTACAGAGCAACTAATGAAAAACTGTTTTTT.

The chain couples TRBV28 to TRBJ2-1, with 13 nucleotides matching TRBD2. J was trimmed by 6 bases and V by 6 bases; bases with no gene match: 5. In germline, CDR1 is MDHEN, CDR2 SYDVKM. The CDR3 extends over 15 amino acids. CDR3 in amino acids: CASSEGTSGINEQFF. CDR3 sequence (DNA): TGTGCCAGCAGCGAAGGGACTAGCGGGATCAATGAGCAGTTCTTC.

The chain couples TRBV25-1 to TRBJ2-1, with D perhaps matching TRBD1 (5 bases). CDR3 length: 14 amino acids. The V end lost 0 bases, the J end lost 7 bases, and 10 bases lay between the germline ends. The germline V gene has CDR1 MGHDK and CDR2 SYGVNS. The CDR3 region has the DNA TGTGCCAGCAGTGAATATTTTGGACATAATGAGCAGTTCTTC. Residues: CASSEYFGHNEQFF.

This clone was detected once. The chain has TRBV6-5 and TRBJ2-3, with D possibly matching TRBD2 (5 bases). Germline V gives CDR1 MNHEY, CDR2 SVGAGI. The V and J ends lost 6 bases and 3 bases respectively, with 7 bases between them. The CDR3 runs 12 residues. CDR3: CASSRDTDTQYF. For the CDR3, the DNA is TGTGCCAGCAGCCGGGATACAGATACGCAGTATTTT.

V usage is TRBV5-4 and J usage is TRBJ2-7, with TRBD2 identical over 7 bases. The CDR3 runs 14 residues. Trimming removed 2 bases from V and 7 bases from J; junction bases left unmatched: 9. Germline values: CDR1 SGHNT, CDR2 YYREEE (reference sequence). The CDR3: CASSFWAGEGEQYF. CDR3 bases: TGTGCCAGCAGCTTTTGGGCGGGAGAGGGGGAGCAGTACTTC. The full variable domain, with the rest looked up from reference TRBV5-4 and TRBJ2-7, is ETGVTQSPTHLIKTRGQQVTLRCSSQSGHNTVSWYQQALGQGPQFIFQYYREEENGRGNFPPRFSGLQFPNYSSELNVNALELDDSALYLCASSFWAGEGEQYFGPGTRLTVT.

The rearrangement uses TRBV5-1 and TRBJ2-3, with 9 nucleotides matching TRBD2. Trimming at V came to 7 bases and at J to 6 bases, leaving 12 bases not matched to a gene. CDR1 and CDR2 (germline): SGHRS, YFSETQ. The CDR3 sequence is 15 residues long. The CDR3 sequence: CASLSGTSNLDTQYF. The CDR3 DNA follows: TGCGCCAGCCTATCTGGGACTAGCAATCTTGATACGCAGTATTTT.

The CDR3 nucleotides are TGTGCCAGCAGTCGGGACAGGGGAAATGGCGAGCAGTACTTC. It codes for CASSRDRGNGEQYF. The J gene is TRBJ2-7, the V gene TRBV2; 10 positions agree with TRBD1. The CDR3 spans 14 residues. Trimming took 5 bases from V and 6 from J; bases not matched to a gene: 7. Per the germline V gene, CDR1 is SNHLY and CDR2 is FYNNEI.

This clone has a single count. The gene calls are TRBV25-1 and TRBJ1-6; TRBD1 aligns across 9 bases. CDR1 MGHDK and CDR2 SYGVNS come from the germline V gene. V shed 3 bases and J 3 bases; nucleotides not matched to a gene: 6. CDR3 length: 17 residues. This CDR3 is CASSDPGQGLYNSPLHF. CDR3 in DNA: TGTGCCAGCAGTGACCCGGGACAGGGCCTCTATAATTCACCCCTCCACTTT.

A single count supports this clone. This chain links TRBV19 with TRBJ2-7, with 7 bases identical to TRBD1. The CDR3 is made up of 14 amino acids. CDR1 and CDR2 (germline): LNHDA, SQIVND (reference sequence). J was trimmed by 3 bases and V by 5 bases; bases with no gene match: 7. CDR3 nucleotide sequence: TGTGCCAGTAGTCTGGACAGGAACTTCTACGAGCAGTACTTC. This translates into CASSLDRNFYEQYF.